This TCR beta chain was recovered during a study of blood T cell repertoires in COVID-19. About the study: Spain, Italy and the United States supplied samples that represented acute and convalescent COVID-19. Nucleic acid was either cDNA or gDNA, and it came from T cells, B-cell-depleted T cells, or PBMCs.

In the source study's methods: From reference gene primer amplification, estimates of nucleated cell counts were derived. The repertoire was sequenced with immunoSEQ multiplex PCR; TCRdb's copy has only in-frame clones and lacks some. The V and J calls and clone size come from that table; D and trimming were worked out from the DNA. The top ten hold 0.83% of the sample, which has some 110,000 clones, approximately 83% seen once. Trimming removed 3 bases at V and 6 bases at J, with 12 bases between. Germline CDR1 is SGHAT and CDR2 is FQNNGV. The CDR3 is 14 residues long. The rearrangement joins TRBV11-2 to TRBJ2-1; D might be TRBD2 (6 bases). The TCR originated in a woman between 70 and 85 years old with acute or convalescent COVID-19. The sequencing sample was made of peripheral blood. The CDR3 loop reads CASSLIAASNEQFF. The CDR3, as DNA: TGTGCCAGCAGCTTGATAGCGGCCTCCAATGAGCAGTTCTTC.